Listed below are T cell receptor beta chains from one sample, sequenced in a study of beta chain features in type 1 diabetes. Sequenced by immunoSEQ multiplex PCR; TCRdb stores in-frame clones only, minus some. The sample consists of roughly 150,000 clones, 6.5% to 9.5% of them appearing once. Sequenced sample: central memory CD4+ T cells from blood. The receptor source for this set is a woman in her thirties or forties with type 1 diabetes. CDR3s include the opening cysteine and the closing phenylalanine or tryptophan. Fields, in order: V gene, J gene, clone size, D gene, CDR3 protein, CDR3 DNA. The D gene is left open where the match is weak. Only some rows state a clone size, as once, few, many or a class for expanded clones.

TRBV7-2	TRBJ1-4	few	.	CASSLRRGTNEKLFF	TGTGCCAGCAGCTTAAGGAGGGGTACTAATGAAAAACTGTTTTTT
TRBV10-3	TRBJ2-3	few	TRBD2	CAISESISGTDTQYF	TGTGCCATCAGTGAGTCGATTAGCGGGACAGATACGCAGTATTTT
TRBV6-5	TRBJ2-7	.	.	CASSRPRAGEQYF	TGTGCCAGCAGTCGACCCAGGGCAGGTGAGCAGTACTTC
TRBV5-4	TRBJ2-7	.	TRBD1	CASSTFQGGQGYEQYF	TGTGCCAGCAGCACCTTCCAAGGGGGACAGGGCTACGAGCAGTACTTC
TRBV5-6	TRBJ1-2	.	TRBD1	CASSLVGQGYGYTF	TGTGCCAGCAGCTTGGTGGGACAGGGATATGGCTACACCTTC
TRBV7-7	TRBJ2-2	few	.	CASSLGATGELFF	TGTGCCAGCAGCTTAGGGGCCACCGGGGAGCTGTTTTTT
TRBV5-1	TRBJ2-1	many	.	CASSLTVVSGLLFF	TGCGCCAGCAGCTTAACGGTTGTTAGCGGTCTGCTTTTCTTC
TRBV7-9	TRBJ2-1	many	TRBD1	CAEHNTGGTKHNEQFF	TGTGCCGAACATAACACAGGGGGGACGAAACACAATGAGCAGTTCTTC
TRBV9	TRBJ1-2	.	TRBD1	CASSPSQGIYGYTF	TGTGCCAGCAGCCCCTCACAGGGGATCTATGGCTACACCTTC
TRBV6-6	TRBJ2-1	.	.	CASRGMGSSYNEQFF	TGTGCCAGCAGGGGAATGGGGAGCTCCTACAATGAGCAGTTCTTC
TRBV9	TRBJ2-1	.	TRBD1	CASSVRGQGDNEQFF	TGTGCCAGCAGCGTAAGGGGACAGGGGGACAATGAGCAGTTCTTC
TRBV7-3	TRBJ1-1	few	.	CASSPGGRDRAEAFF	TGTGCCAGCAGCCCCGGGGGGAGAGACCGCGCTGAAGCTTTCTTT
TRBV2	TRBJ2-7	few	TRBD1	CASRPGTATYEQYF	TGTGCCAGCAGACCCGGGACAGCAACCTACGAGCAGTACTTC
TRBV28	TRBJ1-5	few	.	CASSFPRDNNQPQHF	TGTGCCAGCAGTTTCCCCCGGGACAACAATCAGCCCCAGCATTTT
TRBV15	TRBJ2-1	many	.	CATSRDRDYEQFF	TGTGCCACCAGCCGAGACCGCGACTATGAGCAGTTCTTC
TRBV28	TRBJ1-1	few	.	CASSLPLTNTEAFF	TGTGCCAGCAGTTTACCCCTAACGAACACTGAAGCTTTCTTT
TRBV14	TRBJ1-1	few	TRBD1	CASSRQGRTEAFF	TGTGCCAGCAGCAGACAGGGGAGAACTGAAGCTTTCTTT
TRBV28	TRBJ2-1	.	TRBD1	CASSSPSGTGSDEQFF	TGTGCCAGCAGTTCCCCTTCAGGGACAGGGAGTGATGAGCAGTTCTTC